Below are 27 T cell receptor beta chains sequenced from a single sample in a study of T cell repertoires in cytomegalovirus infection. TCRdb passed the reads through MiXCR, listing each CDR3 protein once. This table holds about 530,000 distinct CDR3 sequences, more than 20% found once. What was sequenced was PBMCs. The receptors originated from a human donor in good health (CMV status not recorded). Some clones in this sample may be carry-over from other donors' samples.

This clonotype has only a few counts. This chain uses TRBV20-1 with TRBJ2-3, with TRBD2 identical over 10 bases. The CDR3 has 14 residues. Trimming at V came to 6 bases and at J to 4 bases, leaving 7 bases not matched to a gene. The germline gives CDR1 DFQATT, CDR2 SNEGSKA (reference sequence). DNA for the CDR3: TGCAGTGCCCCTAGACTAGCGGGCGCAGATACGCAGTATTTT. Its translation: CSAPRLAGADTQYF.

This clonotype occurred a few times. This chain uses TRBV6-2 or TRBV6-3 with TRBJ2-3, with TRBD2 matching 7 bases. Unmatched junction bases numbered 4, after V lost 2 bases and J lost 2 bases. CDR3 size: 15 residues. The V gene's germline CDR1 is MNHEY and CDR2 SVGEGT. CDR3 nucleotides: TGTGCCAGCAGTTACGTCGGGAGGTCCACAGATACGCAGTATTTT. This codes for CASSYVGRSTDTQYF.

This rearrangement joins TRBV20-1 to TRBJ1-5; the match to TRBD1 covers 11 bases. Germline V gives CDR1 DFQATT, CDR2 SNEGSKA (reference sequence). V shed 7 bases and J 4 bases; nucleotides not matched to a gene: 9. The CDR3 loop spans 15 amino acids. CDR3 in DNA: TGCAGTGTCGCCCCCGGGACAGGGGGGAATCAGCCCCAGCATTTT. Amino acids: CSVAPGTGGNQPQHF.

This rearrangement joins TRBV14 to TRBJ2-3, with D perhaps matching TRBD2 (6 bases). V was trimmed by 1 base and J by 0 bases, leaving 11 bases between them. Per germline, CDR1 SGHDN and CDR2 FVKESK. CDR3 size: 16 residues. CDR3 in DNA: TGTGCCAGCAGCCAAGTTTTCGGGACTAGCACAGATACGCAGTATTTT. Its translation is CASSQVFGTSTDTQYF.

A few counts support this clonotype. This rearrangement joins TRBV12-3 or TRBV12-4 to TRBJ2-7, with 7 bases identical to TRBD1. Trimming took 6 bases from V and 5 from J; bases not matched to a gene: 13. The length of the CDR3 is 15 residues. The CDR3 loop is CASSSTIQGTHEQYF. In DNA, the CDR3 is TGTGCCAGCAGCAGCACCATACAGGGGACCCACGAGCAGTACTTC.

Only a few counts were recorded for this clonotype. The V gene is TRBV9, the J gene TRBJ2-2; the D gene is possibly TRBD1 (6 bases). Germline V gives CDR1 SGDLS, CDR2 YYNGEE. The CDR3 runs to 20 residues. V was shortened by 0 bases and J by 0 bases, with 21 bases between the two germline ends. In DNA, the CDR3 is TGTGCCAGCAGCGTAGCCGGGCCCAGGGGCCTAGGGTCGAACACCGGGGAGCTGTTTTTT. Translated, it gives CASSVAGPRGLGSNTGELFF.

This clonotype was seen many times. V and J are TRBV7-8 and TRBJ1-1; tentative D call: TRBD1 (6 bases). Germline V lookup: CDR1 SGHVS, CDR2 FQNEAQ. Trimming removed 5 bases from V and 4 bases from J, with 29 bases in between. This CDR3 has 19 residues. The CDR3 here is CASSPGGAKASQRGTEAFF. The CDR3 coding sequence is TGTGCCAGCAGCCCGGGGGGCGCAAAGGCAAGTCAGAGAGGCACTGAAGCTTTCTTT.

This clonotype was seen a few times. The genes are TRBV7-8 and TRBJ1-6; 9 nucleotides align to TRBD1. Germline assignment: CDR1 SGHVS and CDR2 FQNEAQ. The CDR3 is made up of 19 amino acids. V shed 8 bases, J shed 13 bases, and the junction held 27 bases outside the gene matches. The CDR3, as DNA: TGTGCCAGCCGTCTGTACGGGACAGGGTATCTGGTATTACAAGACCCCCTCCACTTT. Protein sequence: CASRLYGTGYLVLQDPLHF.

This clonotype showed up many times. The rearrangement joins TRBV7-8 to TRBJ1-2; 10 bases fit TRBD1. V shed 3 bases, J shed 2 bases, and the junction held 3 bases outside the gene matches. Per germline, CDR1 SGHVS and CDR2 FQNEAQ. The CDR3 has 15 amino acids. CDR3 sequence (DNA): TGTGCCAGCAGCTTCGACAGGGGGCGCAACTATGGCTACACCTTC. Protein product: CASSFDRGRNYGYTF.

This clonotype has just a few counts. The chain is built from TRBV6-1 and TRBJ1-1; D not resolved. Germline values: CDR1 MNHNS, CDR2 SASEGT. This CDR3 comprises 14 residues. V was trimmed by 8 bases and J by 0 bases, leaving 13 bases between them. The CDR3 is CASVGGLLNTEAFF. The CDR3 nucleotides read TGTGCCAGCGTCGGAGGGCTTTTGAACACTGAAGCTTTCTTT.

This clonotype occurred a few times. CDR3 in DNA: TGTGCCAGCAGCTCGACAGGGGCCAGCTATGGCTACACCTTC. Residues: CASSSTGASYGYTF. V is TRBV11-3 and J is TRBJ1-2, with TRBD1 matching 8 bases. The V and J ends lost 4 bases and 4 bases, in that order; junction bases with no gene match: 5. Germline V CDR1 and CDR2: SGHNT, YENEEA. This CDR3 is 14 amino acids long.

The V call is TRBV12-3 or TRBV12-4, the J call TRBJ1-1; TRBD1 might be the D (5 bases). V was trimmed by 6 bases and J by 1 base, leaving 15 bases between them. The CDR3 loop spans 15 amino acids. The DNA for the CDR3 is TGTGCCAGCAGACCCAGGGACCGATCGAACACTGAAGCTTTCTTT. This encodes CASRPRDRSNTEAFF.

The rearrangement links TRBV29-1 to TRBJ2-5; 7 nucleotides align to TRBD2. Germline V gene data show CDR1 as SQVTM and CDR2 as ANQGSEA. CDR3 size: 13 residues. With V trimmed by 4 bases and J by 4 bases, 6 bases remained unmatched. The CDR3 reads CSVVPGGGETQYF. DNA for the CDR3: TGCAGCGTTGTCCCGGGAGGAGGAGAGACCCAGTACTTC.

This chain's CDR3 is CASSFSGSIHNEQFF. In nucleotides, the CDR3 is TGTGCCAGCAGTTTCAGCGGGAGTATCCACAATGAGCAGTTCTTC. The chain combines TRBV6-2 or TRBV6-3 with TRBJ2-1, with 8 bases matching TRBD2. CDR1 is MNHEY and CDR2 is SVGEGT in the germline V gene. After removal of 4 bases from V and 5 bases from J, the junction contained 7 bases not matched to a gene. CDR3 size: 15 residues.

This clonotype appeared a few times. The chain couples TRBV4-2 to TRBJ2-3, with 14 nucleotides matching TRBD2. Germline assignment: CDR1 LGHNA and CDR2 YNFKEQ. CDR3 length equals 16 residues. Trimming at V came to 4 bases and at J to 6 bases, leaving 6 bases not matched to a gene. CDR3 DNA sequence: TGTGCCAGCAGCCTCGGACTAGCGGGGGGATTGGATACGCAGTATTTT. This translates into CASSLGLAGGLDTQYF.

This clonotype was found a few times. This chain uses TRBV19 with TRBJ1-2; tentative D call: TRBD1 (6 bases). Between the trimmed V and J ends, which lost 7 bases and 4 bases, there was a span of 22 bases. Germline V gene data show CDR1 as LNHDA and CDR2 as SQIVND (reference sequence). CDR3 length equals 16 residues. CDR3 nucleotide sequence: TGTGCCAGTACCCAGGGGCGGGACCTCGGAGTCTATGGCTACACCTTC. Amino acid sequence: CASTQGRDLGVYGYTF.

The rearrangement uses TRBV5-6 and TRBJ2-1; 12 bases map to TRBD1. The CDR3 runs to 17 residues. Germline CDR1 reads SGHDT; CDR2 reads YYEEEE. The V and J ends lost 4 bases and 8 bases, in that order; junction bases with no gene match: 13. CDR3 amino acids: CASSEPGTGGGQHEQFF. The CDR3 bases are TGTGCCAGCAGCGAACCCGGGACAGGGGGCGGCCAGCATGAGCAGTTCTTC.

This clonotype was recorded once. The rearrangement uses TRBV5-6 and TRBJ2-6, with 15 bases identical to TRBD2. The V gene's germline CDR1 is SGHDT and CDR2 YYEEEE. CDR3 length: 21 amino acids. V was pared by 4 bases and J by 5 bases, with 16 bases of the junction left unmatched. CDR3 residues: CASSPIGLAGGPLSRANVLTF. Here the CDR3 DNA reads TGTGCCAGCAGCCCAATCGGACTAGCGGGAGGGCCGCTTTCTCGGGCCAACGTCCTGACTTTC.

In DNA, the CDR3 is TGTGCCAGCAGCCAAGAGGGACAGGGTCCCTACAATGAGCAGTTCTTC. Translated, it gives CASSQEGQGPYNEQFF. J is TRBJ2-1 and V is TRBV3-1, with 9 positions matching TRBD1. This CDR3 contains 16 residues. Germline V gene lookup returns CDR1 LGHDT and CDR2 YNNKEL (reference sequence). Germline trimming cut 0 bases from V and 2 bases from J; bases unmatched to any gene: 2.

This clonotype was observed a few times. The chain links TRBV5-1 to TRBJ2-3, with 11 bases matching TRBD2. The V segment lost 3 bases and the J segment 5 bases; nucleotides outside the gene matches: 8. CDR3 length: 16 residues. CDR1 and CDR2 (germline): SGHRS, YFSETQ. The CDR3 DNA sequence: TGCGCCAGCAGCTGGAGACTAGCGGGAAGGCAAGATACGCAGTATTTT. Amino acid sequence: CASSWRLAGRQDTQYF.

In this sample, this clonotype turned up many times. This chain connects TRBV5-4 to TRBJ2-3; 8 nucleotides line up with TRBD2. Germline CDR1 SGHNT, CDR2 YYREEE (reference sequence). With V trimmed by 2 bases and J by 1 base, 3 bases remained unmatched. The CDR3 covers 15 residues. The CDR3 nucleotides read TGTGCCAGCAGCTTAGCAGCGGGAGGCACAGATACGCAGTATTTT. Its translation is CASSLAAGGTDTQYF. Complete variable domain (other parts from reference TRBV5-4 and TRBJ2-3): ETGVTQSPTHLIKTRGQQVTLRCSSQSGHNTVSWYQQALGQGPQFIFQYYREEENGRGNFPPRFSGLQFPNYSSELNVNALELDDSALYLCASSLAAGGTDTQYFGPGTRLTVL.

The chain recombines TRBV6-5 with TRBJ2-7; 9 bases fit TRBD1. The length of the CDR3 is 16 residues. The germline V gene encodes CDR1 MNHEY and CDR2 SVGAGI. The J segment lost 0 bases and the V segment lost 0 bases, leaving 3 bases of the junction unmatched. The CDR3, as DNA: TGTGCCAGCAGTTACTCTGGGGACAGGGTCTCCTACGAGCAGTACTTC. The encoded protein is CASSYSGDRVSYEQYF.

This clonotype was seen only a few times. The rearrangement joins TRBV20-1 to TRBJ2-1, with 8 bases fitting TRBD2. V shed 1 base and J 9 bases; nucleotides not matched to a gene: 11. The CDR3 runs 15 residues. Germline CDR1 is DFQATT and CDR2 is SNEGSKA (reference sequence). The CDR3 DNA reads TGCAGTGCTAGAGGATTACCGGGGGGGCGGATTGAGCAGTTCTTC. It encodes CSARGLPGGRIEQFF.

This clonotype came up a few times. The chain has TRBV7-6 and TRBJ2-1; 7 nucleotides line up with TRBD2. V dropped 0 bases and J dropped 4; count of bases not matched to a gene: 6. This CDR3 spans 16 amino acids. Germline-derived CDR1 and CDR2 are SGHVS and FNYEAQ. Here the CDR3 DNA reads TGTGCCAGCAGCTTAGCGGTGGGCGGGAGTTACAATGAGCAGTTCTTC. Translated, it gives CASSLAVGGSYNEQFF.

This clonotype was seen at least ten times. The chain combines TRBV7-8 with TRBJ1-2; D is unresolved. There are 16 residues in the CDR3. Deletions cut 0 bases from V and 3 bases from J, with 14 bases between. Germline-derived CDR1 and CDR2 are SGHVS and FQNEAQ. CDR3 region: CASSLAIDRSYYGYTF. The CDR3 DNA reads as TGTGCCAGCAGCTTAGCGATAGATCGGAGTTACTATGGCTACACCTTC.

This chain links TRBV12-3 or TRBV12-4 with TRBJ2-2; D gene ambiguous. The V end lost 3 bases, the J end lost 4 bases, and 6 bases lay between the germline ends. The CDR3 consists of 13 residues. The chain's CDR3 is CASSFAFTGELFF. Written as DNA, the CDR3 is TGTGCCAGCAGTTTCGCTTTCACCGGGGAGCTGTTTTTT.

The V call is TRBV15, the J call TRBJ2-3; 7 bases map to TRBD1. This CDR3 is 19 amino acids long. Germline lookup yields CDR1 LNHNV and CDR2 YYDKDF (reference sequence). With V trimmed by 0 bases and J by 1 base, 13 bases remained unmatched. CDR3 bases: TGTGCCACCAGCAGAGATGAGGCAGGGGGACCACCCGGCACAGATACGCAGTATTTT. Translating gives CATSRDEAGGPPGTDTQYF.